This entry features one T cell receptor beta chain sequence. Its antigen is undetermined. The data are from a study of T cell responses to AZD1222 COVID-19 vaccine. Overall study context: Analysis merged second doses at about 4 or about 12 weeks. Study conclusions and caveats: Unmutated variant regions are reportedly the target of nearly half of TCRs that are spike-specific. Among those given AZD1222, only six were seropositive at baseline.

Trimming cost V 3 bases and J 6 bases; bases outside gene matches: 3. Germline values: CDR1 LNHDA, CDR2 SQIVND (reference sequence). The CDR3 consists of 13 residues. Libraries were prepared by immunoSEQ multiplex PCR; TCRdb keeps only in-frame clonotypes and omits some of them. The sample lists over 100,000 clones; 91% were seen once. The material was peripheral blood, obtained on day 0 of AZD1222 vaccination. This rearrangement joins TRBV19 to TRBJ1-2, with 8 nucleotides matching TRBD1. The receptor's source is an adult in good health. CDR3 sequence: CASSMGQVNGYTF. DNA for the CDR3: TGTGCCAGTAGTATGGGACAGGTTAATGGCTACACCTTC.